These 20 T cell receptor beta chains share one sample of origin, sequenced in a study of T cells in Graves' hyperthyroidism and ophthalmopathy (dated by TCRdb to 2018 to 2020). Library preparation was by multiplex PCR. Sequencing used an Illumina HiSeq 2000. TCR beta CDR3 regions were amplified from RNA transcripts. A first-round RT-PCR of the TCR CDR3 used the HTBI primer set with the Qiagen OneStep RT-PCR kit. TCRdb reprocessed the public reads (quality trimming at Q25 with fastp, clone calling with MiXCR) and kept in-frame beta chains. For every CDR3 protein sequence, its rows merge into one entry that carries the most common genes and DNA. Counted in this sample were roughly 200,000 distinct CDR3 sequences; approximately 20% of them appeared once. The top ten hold over 35% of the sample. The sequencing input was blood. The receptors shown here come from a man aged 35 to 55 with Graves' hyperthyroidism.

This clonotype was detected many times. The V call is TRBV18, the J call TRBJ1-4; TRBD1 matches at 8 bases. The J segment lost 8 bases and the V segment lost 3 bases, leaving 8 bases of the junction unmatched. Germline assignment: CDR1 KGHSH and CDR2 LQKENI. The CDR3 runs 15 residues. The CDR3 DNA is TGTGCCAGCTCACCTGCCGACAGGGGAGGCGAAAAACTGTTTTTT. Translated: CASSPADRGGEKLFF.

This clonotype was detected many times. The V and J genes are TRBV7-8 and TRBJ2-3; 7 nucleotides match TRBD1. V trimming: 4 bases; J trimming: 0 bases; junction bases outside the gene matches: 13. The CDR3 is made up of 18 amino acids. CDR1 and CDR2 from the germline V gene are SGHVS and FQNEAQ. The CDR3 loop is CASSSANRQGHSTDTQYF. For the CDR3, the DNA is TGTGCCAGCAGCTCCGCCAATCGACAGGGACACAGCACAGATACGCAGTATTTT. The whole variable domain, remainder taken from reference TRBV7-8 and TRBJ2-3, is GAGVSQSPRYKVAKRGQDVALRCDPISGHVSLFWYQQALGQGPEFLTYFQNEAQLDKSGLPSDRFFAERPEGSVSTLKIQRTQQEDSAVYLCASSSANRQGHSTDTQYFGPGTRLTVL.

V usage is TRBV10-3 and J usage is TRBJ2-7, with D possibly matching TRBD1 (6 bases). Germline CDR1 and CDR2: ENHRY and SYGVKD. The V and J ends lost 8 bases and 9 bases respectively, with 14 bases between them. CDR3 size: 11 residues. In DNA, the CDR3 is TGTGCCATCTCTCCAGGGGTGTGGCAGTACTTC. This gives the protein CAISPGVWQYF.

This clonotype was counted at least ten times. The V and J genes are TRBV7-9 and TRBJ2-7; no clear D gene. CDR3 length equals 11 residues. V gave up 6 bases and J gave up 6 bases, with 9 bases separating them. Germline values: CDR1 SEHNR, CDR2 FQNEAQ (reference sequence). The CDR3 DNA is TGTGCCAGCAGTTCTCAAGGCGAGCAGTACTTC. Translation: CASSSQGEQYF.

The chain couples TRBV3-1 to TRBJ1-1; TRBD1 agrees at 7 bases. The CDR3 runs 15 residues. The ends lost 2 bases at V and 3 bases at J; junction bases unmatched: 6. Germline V gene data show CDR1 as LGHDT and CDR2 as YNNKEL (reference sequence). The CDR3 DNA reads as TGTGCCAGCAGCCAATTCCCGCAGGGGGACACTGAAGCTTTCTTT. As protein: CASSQFPQGDTEAFF.

This clonotype has more than one count but fewer than ten. This chain connects TRBV5-4 to TRBJ2-3, with a weak D call TRBD2 (5 bases). CDR3 length equals 13 residues. Germline assignment: CDR1 SGHNT and CDR2 YYREEE (reference sequence). The V and J ends lost 4 bases and 4 bases respectively, with 10 bases between them. This CDR3 reads CASSLPEADTQYF. CDR3 DNA sequence: TGTGCCAGCAGCCTCCCGGAGGCAGATACGCAGTATTTT.

CDR3 DNA sequence: TGTGCCAGCAGTCCCCAGGGTACTCAGCCCCAGCATTTT. This encodes CASSPQGTQPQHF. This sequence joins TRBV12-3 or TRBV12-4 and TRBJ1-5; tentative D call: TRBD1 (5 bases). This CDR3 has 13 residues. V was shortened by 5 bases and J by 6 bases, with 11 bases between the two germline ends.

The chain uses TRBV27 and TRBJ1-2; TRBD1 might be the D (6 bases). Looked up from germline, CDR1 is MNHEY and CDR2 is SMNVEV (reference sequence). The CDR3 covers 14 residues. With 5 bases removed from V and 7 bases from J, the gap between germline ends came to 17 bases. CDR3 in DNA: TGTGCCAGCAGTCTTCTAAGGGGGGCGGGTGGCTACACCTTC. This sequence encodes CASSLLRGAGGYTF.

The V and J genes are TRBV4-3 and TRBJ1-2; D remains ambiguous. Per germline, CDR1 LGHNA and CDR2 YSLEER. Trimming took off 4 bases at V and 6 bases at J, with 12 bases between the two ends. The CDR3 has 13 residues. The CDR3 reads CASSPETGDGYTF. The CDR3 DNA follows: TGCGCCAGCAGCCCGGAGACGGGTGATGGCTACACCTTC.

Many counts were recorded for this clonotype. The rearrangement joins TRBV2 to TRBJ2-5, with D perhaps matching TRBD1 (5 bases). Germline CDR1 reads SNHLY; CDR2 reads FYNNEI. This CDR3 has 11 residues. V was pared by 2 bases and J by 13 bases, with 11 bases between. Here the CDR3 DNA reads TGTGCCAGCAGTGAAACAGGTATCCGGTACTTC. Encoded protein: CASSETGIRYF.

J is TRBJ2-1 and V is TRBV9; D tentatively fits TRBD1 or TRBD2 (5 bases each). CDR1 and CDR2 from the germline V gene are SGDLS and YYNGEE. This CDR3 contains 14 residues. V gave up 4 bases and J gave up 4 bases, with 12 bases separating them. The CDR3 bases are TGTGCCAGCAGCCCGGGACCAATTTACAATGAGCAGTTCTTC. This gives the protein CASSPGPIYNEQFF.

The sample holds many counts of this clonotype. The CDR3 region has the DNA TGTGCCAGCAGTCCCGGGACTAGCTTAGTTGAGACCCAGTACTTC. Translated: CASSPGTSLVETQYF. This chain links TRBV7-8 with TRBJ2-5; 9 bases agree with TRBD2. Germline V CDR1 and CDR2: SGHVS, FQNEAQ. With 6 bases clipped from V and 5 bases from J, the junction kept 10 bases outside the gene matches. The CDR3 loop spans 15 amino acids. Filled out from reference TRBV7-8 and TRBJ2-5, the complete variable domain reads GAGVSQSPRYKVAKRGQDVALRCDPISGHVSLFWYQQALGQGPEFLTYFQNEAQLDKSGLPSDRFFAERPEGSVSTLKIQRTQQEDSAVYLCASSPGTSLVETQYFGPGTRLLVL.

This clonotype came up a few times. Here the CDR3 DNA reads TGTGCCAGCAGTCCAGGCTTGGGGCTAGGCTACACCTTC. Its protein is CASSPGLGLGYTF. V usage is TRBV5-8 and J usage is TRBJ1-2; TRBD1 might be the D (5 bases). V gave up 5 bases and J gave up 8 bases, with 16 bases separating them. Looked up from germline, CDR1 is SGHTS and CDR2 is YDEGEE. This CDR3 has 13 amino acids.

This clonotype has just a few counts. The V call is TRBV6-4, the J call TRBJ2-1, with 11 positions matching TRBD1. CDR1 is MRHNA and CDR2 is SNTAGT in the germline V gene. V shed 1 base and J 8 bases; nucleotides not matched to a gene: 4. This CDR3 has 15 residues. This chain's CDR3 is CASSDLGQGADEQFF. The CDR3 DNA follows: TGTGCCAGCAGTGACTTAGGACAGGGGGCAGATGAGCAGTTCTTC.

There are many counts of this clonotype. The chain uses TRBV5-5 and TRBJ1-1; 7 bases are shared with TRBD1. Germline CDR1 SGHKS, CDR2 YYEKEE (reference sequence). V shed 3 bases, J shed 5 bases, and the junction held 7 bases outside the gene matches. The CDR3 sequence is 14 residues long. CDR3 protein: CASSSLGTATEAFF. The CDR3 DNA sequence: TGTGCCAGCAGCTCCTTAGGGACAGCTACTGAAGCTTTCTTT.

The V gene is TRBV6-1, the J gene TRBJ1-4; D unresolved. The V end lost 7 bases, the J end lost 2 bases, and 11 bases lay between the germline ends. The CDR3 has 14 amino acids. Looked up from germline, CDR1 is MNHNS and CDR2 is SASEGT. The CDR3 DNA reads as TGTGCCAGCATTAAGGGCGGTACTAATGAAAAACTGTTTTTT. Its translation: CASIKGGTNEKLFF.

The V call is TRBV6-6, the J call TRBJ1-4; D is ambiguous. The V and J ends lost 2 bases and 4 bases respectively, with 11 bases between them. The germline gives CDR1 MNHNY, CDR2 SVGAGI (reference sequence). CDR3 size: 15 residues. DNA of the CDR3: TGTGCCAGCAGTTACCAAAATCAGAATAATGAAAAACTGTTTTTT. Protein sequence: CASSYQNQNNEKLFF.

J is TRBJ2-3 and V is TRBV10-3; no reliable D call. CDR1 is ENHRY, CDR2 SYGVKD, per germline. This CDR3 comprises 12 residues. This chain's CDR3 is CASSPRADTQYF. The CDR3 DNA reads TGTGCTAGCAGCCCCCGGGCAGATACGCAGTATTTT.

Many counts were recorded for this clonotype. The chain combines TRBV5-6 with TRBJ1-1, with D unresolved. Germline V gene lookup returns CDR1 SGHDT and CDR2 YYEEEE. V lost 0 bases to trimming and J lost 0 bases, with 18 bases between them. The CDR3 length is 18 residues. The CDR3 region is CASSLGLFAMGMNTEAFF. In DNA, the CDR3 is TGTGCCAGCAGCTTGGGGTTATTCGCGATGGGGATGAACACTGAAGCTTTCTTT.

J is TRBJ1-5 and V is TRBV28; D gene ambiguous. Trimming removed 6 bases at V and 2 bases at J, with 14 bases between. Germline CDR1 MDHEN, CDR2 SYDVKM. The CDR3 is made up of 15 amino acids. The CDR3 protein is CASRDKRFGNQPQHF. Here the CDR3 DNA reads TGTGCCAGCAGGGATAAGAGGTTTGGCAATCAGCCCCAGCATTTT.